Below, 29 T cell receptor beta chains from the same sample are listed, as sequenced in a study of blood T cell repertoires in COVID-19. Profiled with immunoSEQ multiplex PCR; TCRdb holds only in-frame clones, not every one. The sample lists about 100,000 clones; more than 75% were seen once. Sequenced material: peripheral blood. Receptors originate from a man aged 50 or older with active or convalescent COVID-19.

The chain carries TRBV2 and TRBJ1-2; no definite D call. V gave up 1 base and J gave up 6 bases, with 6 bases separating them. The CDR3 has 12 amino acids. CDR1 is SNHLY and CDR2 is FYNNEI in the germline V gene. The CDR3 DNA reads TGTGCCAGCAGTGAAGGGGAGGATGGCTACACCTTC. It specifies CASSEGEDGYTF.

CDR3 DNA sequence: TGCGCCAGCAGCTCTTCAGCGGGGGTGTCCAATGAGCAGTTCTTC. The encoded protein is CASSSSAGVSNEQFF. The chain is built from TRBV5-1 and TRBJ2-1, with 8 bases matching TRBD2. Germline V gene sequence: CDR1 SGHRS, CDR2 YFSETQ. The CDR3 runs 15 residues. Germline trimming cut 3 bases from V and 6 bases from J; bases unmatched to any gene: 8.

This clone was found a few times. The chain has TRBV20-1 and TRBJ1-4; maybe TRBD1 (5 bases). The CDR3 spans 13 residues. Trimming stripped 3 bases from V and 5 bases from J, with 10 bases between. CDR1 is DFQATT and CDR2 is SNEGSKA in the germline V gene (reference sequence). The CDR3 protein is CSASGTENEKLFF. The CDR3 coding sequence is TGCAGTGCTAGTGGGACTGAGAATGAAAAACTGTTTTTT.

The chain combines TRBV19 with TRBJ1-4; the D gene is possibly TRBD1 (5 bases). V lost 3 bases and J 3 bases, leaving 8 bases between the germline ends. This CDR3 is 14 amino acids long. CDR1 and CDR2 from the germline V gene are LNHDA and SQIVND (reference sequence). CDR3 in DNA: TGTGCCAGTAGTATGTGGGGGGCTAATGAAAAACTGTTTTTT. This gives the protein CASSMWGANEKLFF.

The genes are TRBV7-2 and TRBJ1-5, with D hard to call. CDR1 is SGHTA and CDR2 is FQGNSA in the germline V gene. The CDR3 runs 13 residues. Trimming took off 5 bases at V and 5 bases at J, with 10 bases between the two ends. The CDR3: CASSRGFDQPQHF. The CDR3 region has the DNA TGTGCCAGCAGCCGAGGCTTTGATCAGCCCCAGCATTTT.

The chain recombines TRBV6-2 or TRBV6-3 with TRBJ1-2; D might be TRBD1 (6 bases). V shed 2 bases and J shed 0 bases, with 10 bases lying between them. Germline loops: CDR1 MNHEY, CDR2 SVGEGT. The CDR3 runs 15 residues. CDR3 region: CASSYVRQANYGYTF. CDR3 bases: TGTGCCAGCAGTTACGTCCGACAGGCTAACTATGGCTACACCTTC.

The rearrangement uses TRBV18 and TRBJ1-4; perhaps TRBD1 as D (5 bases). The ends were cut back, 2 bases at V and 8 bases at J, with 9 bases in the middle. The germline V gene encodes CDR1 KGHSH and CDR2 LQKENI. This CDR3 region has 13 residues. Here the CDR3 DNA reads TGTGCCAGCTCACCAGGGGCAGTGGAAAAACTGTTTTTT. This encodes CASSPGAVEKLFF.

The J gene is TRBJ2-5, the V gene TRBV12-3 or TRBV12-4, with D perhaps matching TRBD2 (6 bases). The CDR3 totals 13 residues. V shed 6 bases and J shed 3 bases, with 11 bases lying between them. The CDR3 DNA sequence: TGTGCCAGCAGACCCGGGACTGAAGAGACCCAGTACTTC. Translation gives CASRPGTEETQYF.

The chain recombines TRBV19 with TRBJ1-3, with 8 positions matching TRBD1. With V trimmed by 6 bases and J by 0 bases, 4 bases remained unmatched. This CDR3 is built from 15 residues. The germline V gene has CDR1 LNHDA and CDR2 SQIVND (reference sequence). The CDR3 here is CASSPGQVSGNTIYF. CDR3 sequence (DNA): TGTGCCAGTAGCCCGGGACAGGTCTCTGGAAACACCATATATTTT.

The gene calls are TRBV6-5 and TRBJ1-1, with a weak D call TRBD1 (6 bases). This CDR3 is built from 15 residues. Trimming stripped 4 bases from V and 4 bases from J, with 16 bases between. The germline V gene encodes CDR1 MNHEY and CDR2 SVGAGI. The CDR3 loop is CASSSLAGEGTEAFF. The CDR3 DNA reads TGTGCCAGCAGTTCCCTCGCAGGGGAGGGCACTGAAGCTTTCTTT.

This rearrangement joins TRBV28 to TRBJ1-1, with D hard to call. Germline V gene sequence: CDR1 MDHEN, CDR2 SYDVKM. CDR3 size: 15 residues. Deletions cut 7 bases from V and 4 bases from J, with 19 bases between. The chain's CDR3 is CASIGRGRTGTEAFF. The CDR3 DNA reads as TGTGCCAGCATCGGGCGCGGGAGGACGGGCACTGAAGCTTTCTTT.

The rearrangement links TRBV10-3 to TRBJ1-5; D is possibly TRBD1 (5 bases). V was trimmed by 4 bases and J by 6 bases, leaving 10 bases between them. Germline CDR1 and CDR2: ENHRY and SYGVKD. CDR3 length: 13 residues. The CDR3 DNA reads TGTGCCATCAGTGCCGGGGGGGGTCAGCCCCAGCATTTT. This encodes CAISAGGGQPQHF.

Comment on this clone: The same CDR3 also results from other DNA sequences found in this sample. The chain joins TRBV2 to TRBJ2-3; D is uncertain. The CDR3 has 12 amino acids. CDR1 is SNHLY and CDR2 is FYNNEI in the germline V gene. V was pared by 7 bases and J by 6 bases, with 11 bases between. The CDR3, as DNA: TGTGCCAGCACCCGATCTACCGATACGCAGTATTTT. It codes for CASTRSTDTQYF.

A note on this clone: A junction end diverges from the germline sequence, so it may reflect a read error. V and J are TRBV6-6 and TRBJ1-3; possible D gene TRBD1, 5 bases. This CDR3 contains 16 residues. The V gene's germline CDR1 is MNHNY and CDR2 SVGAGI (reference sequence). This CDR3 is CASSPQGHRSGDTIYF. In DNA, the CDR3 is TGTGCCAGCAGCCCTCAAGGACATCGCTCTGGAGACACCATATATTTT.

This clone was detected only once. The V and J genes are TRBV12-5 and TRBJ1-2, with unresolved D. Per the germline V gene, CDR1 is LGHNT and CDR2 is FRNRAP. This CDR3 has 12 residues. V lost 4 bases to trimming and J lost 6 bases, with 9 bases between them. The CDR3 sequence is CASGSRVHGYTF. In nucleotides, the CDR3 is TGTGCTAGTGGTTCCCGGGTCCATGGCTACACCTTC.

V and J are TRBV6-6 and TRBJ1-2; D is possibly TRBD1 (5 bases). With 6 bases removed from V and 2 bases from J, the gap between germline ends came to 16 bases. The CDR3 spans 15 residues. Germline loops: CDR1 MNHNY, CDR2 SVGAGI (reference sequence). The CDR3 nucleotides are TGTGCCAGCAGCCTCCGAGGGGAGGACAACTATGGCTACACCTTC. Translated: CASSLRGEDNYGYTF.

Worth noting for this clone: This same CDR3 is encoded by further DNA sequences in the sample. The V gene is TRBV7-2, the J gene TRBJ1-5; 7 bases are shared with TRBD1. The V gene's germline CDR1 is SGHTA and CDR2 FQGNSA. The length of the CDR3 is 15 residues. Losses at the gene ends were 3 bases for V and 2 bases for J; bases not matched to a gene: 4. The CDR3 DNA follows: TGTGCCAGCAGCTTTTCAACAGGGGGCAATCAGCCCCAGCATTTT. Its translation is CASSFSTGGNQPQHF.

The chain links TRBV19 to TRBJ2-5; D perhaps matches TRBD1 (6 bases). The germline CDR1 and CDR2 sequences are LNHDA and SQIVND (reference sequence). Trimming stripped 3 bases from V and 3 bases from J, with 11 bases between. The CDR3 sequence is 14 residues long. The CDR3 DNA follows: TGTGCCAGTAGTATCGGGACATCTAAAGAGACCCAGTACTTC. Its translation is CASSIGTSKETQYF.

The chain joins TRBV5-1 to TRBJ1-1, with TRBD1 identical over 7 bases. Germline CDR1 is SGHRS and CDR2 is YFSETQ. The CDR3 contains 13 residues. V was pared by 1 base and J by 5 bases, with 2 bases of the junction left unmatched. The CDR3 sequence: CASSLTTGTEAFF. DNA for the CDR3: TGCGCCAGCAGCTTGACGACAGGGACTGAAGCTTTCTTT.

The chain links TRBV19 to TRBJ1-5; D gene uncertain. This CDR3 spans 13 amino acids. Germline V gene data show CDR1 as LNHDA and CDR2 as SQIVND (reference sequence). V was trimmed by 5 bases and J by 0 bases, leaving 5 bases between them. CDR3 residues: CASSDISNQPQHF. CDR3 DNA: TGTGCCAGTAGTGACATTAGCAATCAGCCCCAGCATTTT.

The genes are TRBV28 and TRBJ2-7; 9 positions match TRBD1. Germline trimming cut 4 bases from V and 5 bases from J; bases unmatched to any gene: 3. The CDR3 runs 13 residues. Germline CDR1 is MDHEN and CDR2 is SYDVKM. The CDR3 spells CASSSWDRDEQYV. The CDR3 DNA reads TGTGCCAGCAGTTCATGGGACAGGGACGAGCAGTACGTC.

The V call is TRBV28, the J call TRBJ1-2, with 9 bases lining up with TRBD1. The CDR3 is 16 residues long. The germline V gene encodes CDR1 MDHEN and CDR2 SYDVKM. Trimming took 6 bases from V and 1 from J; bases not matched to a gene: 9. CDR3 in amino acids: CASRIGQGRGNYGYTF. The CDR3 DNA is TGTGCCAGCAGGATAGGACAGGGGAGGGGTAACTATGGCTACACCTTC.

This clone was seen a single time. The V gene is TRBV25-1, the J gene TRBJ2-5, with D tentatively TRBD1 (6 bases). The V gene lost 6 bases and the J gene lost 3 bases, with 14 bases spanning the gap. The germline V gene has CDR1 MGHDK and CDR2 SYGVNS. CDR3 length: 14 amino acids. The CDR3 nucleotides are TGTGCCAGCAGCGCCGGGACATTAAAAGAGACCCAGTACTTC. Translation: CASSAGTLKETQYF.

The chain joins TRBV20-1 to TRBJ2-1; D unresolved. Germline V gives CDR1 DFQATT, CDR2 SNEGSKA (reference sequence). V was shortened by 6 bases and J by 7 bases, with 7 bases between the two germline ends. The CDR3 consists of 10 residues. DNA for the CDR3: TGCAGTGCCCCTCTAAATGAGCAGTTCTTC. Translating it yields CSAPLNEQFF.

This chain connects TRBV5-4 to TRBJ2-2, with 7 positions matching TRBD2. J gave up 5 bases and V 1 base, and 8 bases lay outside the gene matches. Germline V gene sequence: CDR1 SGHNT, CDR2 YYREEE (reference sequence). The CDR3 spans 16 residues. The chain's CDR3 is CASSLQGGGRTGELFF. The CDR3 bases are TGTGCCAGCAGCTTGCAAGGCGGGGGAAGAACCGGGGAGCTGTTTTTT. Drawing the rest from reference TRBV5-4 and TRBJ2-2, the complete variable domain is ETGVTQSPTHLIKTRGQQVTLRCSSQSGHNTVSWYQQALGQGPQFIFQYYREEENGRGNFPPRFSGLQFPNYSSELNVNALELDDSALYLCASSLQGGGRTGELFFGEGSRLTVL.

The chain recombines TRBV5-1 with TRBJ1-4; the match to TRBD1 covers 7 bases. Germline trimming cut 1 base from V and 3 bases from J; bases unmatched to any gene: 0. The CDR3 contains 14 residues. The germline CDR1 and CDR2 sequences are SGHRS and YFSETQ. As DNA, the CDR3 is TGCGCCAGCAGCTTGCAGGGGGCTAATGAAAAACTGTTTTTT. Protein sequence: CASSLQGANEKLFF.

This clone was recorded once. The chain is built from TRBV12-3 or TRBV12-4 and TRBJ1-5; tentative D call: TRBD1 (6 bases). V was trimmed by 3 bases and J by 7 bases, leaving 10 bases between them. CDR3 length: 13 residues. CDR3 protein: CASSFGGQQPQHF. The CDR3 DNA reads TGTGCCAGCAGTTTCGGGGGGCAACAGCCCCAGCATTTT.

Details on this clone: The same CDR3 arises from other DNA sequences in this sample as well. V and J are TRBV5-1 and TRBJ1-2; D remains ambiguous. This CDR3 has 13 amino acids. Germline lookup yields CDR1 SGHRS and CDR2 YFSETQ. V was pared by 0 bases and J by 4 bases, with 7 bases between. CDR3 amino acids: CASSLEAGYGYTF. CDR3 nucleotides: TGCGCCAGCAGCTTGGAGGCAGGCTATGGCTACACCTTC.

This clone was detected a few times. V gene TRBV19 combines with J gene TRBJ1-2; 7 nucleotides match TRBD1. Germline V gene sequence: CDR1 LNHDA, CDR2 SQIVND (reference sequence). With 5 bases clipped from V and 3 bases from J, the junction kept 6 bases outside the gene matches. There are 14 residues in the CDR3. CDR3 in amino acids: CASSLQGEDYGYTF. CDR3 bases: TGTGCCAGTAGTCTGCAGGGGGAGGACTATGGCTACACCTTC.